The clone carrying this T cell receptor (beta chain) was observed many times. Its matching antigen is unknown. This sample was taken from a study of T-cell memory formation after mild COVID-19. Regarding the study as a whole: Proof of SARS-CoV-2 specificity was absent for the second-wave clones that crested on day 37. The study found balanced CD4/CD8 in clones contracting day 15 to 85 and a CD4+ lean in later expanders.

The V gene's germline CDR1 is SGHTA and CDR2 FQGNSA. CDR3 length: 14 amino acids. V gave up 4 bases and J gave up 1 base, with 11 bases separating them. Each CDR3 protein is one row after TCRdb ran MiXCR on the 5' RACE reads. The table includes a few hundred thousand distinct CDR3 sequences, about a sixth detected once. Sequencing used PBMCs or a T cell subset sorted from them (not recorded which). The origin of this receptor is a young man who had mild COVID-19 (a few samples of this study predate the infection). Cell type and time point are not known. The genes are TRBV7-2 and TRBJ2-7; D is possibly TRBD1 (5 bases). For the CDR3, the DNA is TGTGCCAGCAGCTCAGACAGATTTTCCTACGAGCAGTACTTC. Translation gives CASSSDRFSYEQYF.